There are a few counts of the clone carrying this TCR beta chain. No antigen is known for it. Sample barcodes and UMIs were carried by the TCR alpha and TCR beta cDNA libraries that 5'RACE generated with constant-segment primers. TCRdb called the 5' RACE reads again in MiXCR, with one record for every CDR3 protein. This repertoire shows approximately 400,000 distinct CDR3 sequences, about 20% found once; its top ten account for 20% to 25%. The data are from a study of T-cell memory formation after mild COVID-19. The J segment lost 7 bases and the V segment lost 3 bases, leaving 5 bases of the junction unmatched. The CDR3 extends over 13 amino acids. Germline values: CDR1 DFQATT, CDR2 SNEGSKA (reference sequence). The study's findings and limits: There were some responding clones in pre-infection memory, which suggested that cross-reactive memory had joined.

The chain has TRBV20-1 and TRBJ2-7; 11 bases map to TRBD1. This receptor was taken from a man between 18 and 29 years old who had mild COVID-19 (a few samples of this study predate the infection). Cell type and time point are not known. The material sequenced was PBMCs or a T cell subset sorted from them (not recorded which). CDR3 residues: CSARPRDRGEQYV. CDR3 nucleotides: TGCAGTGCTAGGCCCCGGGACAGGGGGGAGCAGTACGTC.